The rows below give T cell receptor beta chains drawn from one sample of a study of persistence of HIV-infected CD4 T cells. No antigen is known for these receptors. The data were produced by immunoSEQ multiplex PCR, yet TCRdb's version contains in-frame clones alone and is incomplete. The data contain tens of thousands of clones, 65% to 90% of them singletons. The sequencing here drew on CD4+ T cells sorted from PBMCs after roughly 19-hour stimulation, taken from a patient who received antiretroviral therapy. All receptors derive from an adult man with HIV who was CMV-seropositive. Each CDR3 is given with its conserved first and last residue. The D gene is left open where the match is weak. Part of the rows lack a size; the others show once, few, many or a class for expanded clones.

TRBD2,TRBV7-6,TRBJ2-3,.,16,TGTGCCAGCAGCCCAACCGGGGGGGTCACCGGGGATACGCAGTATTTT,CASSPTGGVTGDTQYF
TRBD1,TRBV20-1,TRBJ1-2,.,16,TGCAGTGCTAGTACCAACAGGGGGCGCACTAACTATGGCTACACCTTC,CSASTNRGRTNYGYTF
.,TRBV7-9,TRBJ1-4,.,14,TGTGCCAGCAGCACCCAGGGAAGTTGGGAAAAACTGTTTTTT,CASSTQGSWEKLFF
TRBD1,TRBV7-6,TRBJ2-7,.,15,TGTGCCAGCAGCTTAGTAGGTCAGGGGGACTACGAGCAGTACTTC,CASSLVGQGDYEQYF
.,TRBV12-3/TRBV12-4,TRBJ1-2,.,11,TGTGCCAGCAGTCGAGACTATGGCTACACCTTC,CASSRDYGYTF
.,TRBV2,TRBJ1-2,once,12,TGTGCCAGCAGTGTCGAGTTCTATGGCTACACCTTC,CASSVEFYGYTF
.,TRBV27,TRBJ1-6,.,14,TGTGCCAGCAGTTTGAGACCGGGGAATTCACCCCTCCACTTT,CASSLRPGNSPLHF
TRBD2,TRBV19,TRBJ2-2,.,15,TGTGCCAGTAGTTCCCCCGGGACTAGAACCGGGGAGCTGTTTTTT,CASSSPGTRTGELFF
.,TRBV5-6,TRBJ1-1,.,14,TGTGCCAGCAGCTCGGACGGTGAGAACACTGAAGCTTTCTTT,CASSSDGENTEAFF
.,TRBV2,TRBJ2-4,.,14,TGTGCCAGCAGTGAAGCGGCCCGTCTTATCATTCAGTACTTC,CASSEAARLIIQYF
TRBD2,TRBV7-2,TRBJ2-3,.,16,TGTGCCAGCAGCTTAGTCTGGGGGGGGACCACAGATACGCAGTATTTT,CASSLVWGGTTDTQYF
.,TRBV7-2,TRBJ1-5,.,14,TGTGCCAGCAGCAGGGACTCTAGCAATCAGCCCCAGCATTTT,CASSRDSSNQPQHF
TRBD1,TRBV19,TRBJ1-3,.,19,TGTGCCAGTAGTTTGATTGGACAGGGGGATTTTTTGAAGAGAAACACCATATATTTT,CASSLIGQGDFLKRNTIYF
.,TRBV30,TRBJ1-5,once,13,TGTGCCTGGAAGAAAGGGGTCGGGCAGCCCCAGCATTTT,CAWKKGVGQPQHF
.,TRBV6-2/TRBV6-3,TRBJ2-1,.,13,TGTGCCAGCAGTTACTCGAGAAGCAGTGAGCAGTTCTTC,CASSYSRSSEQFF
.,TRBV5-1,TRBJ1-5,.,15,TGCGCCAGCAGCTTGGACGGGACAAATGGGAAGCCCCAGCACTTT,CASSLDGTNGKPQHF
.,TRBV28,TRBJ2-3,.,13,TGTGCCAGCAACGGGGGCAGAACAGATACGCAGTATTTT,CASNGGRTDTQYF
.,TRBV7-8,TRBJ1-2,.,15,TGTGCCAGCAGCTTCGGGGGACGGGCTAACTATGGCTACACCTTC,CASSFGGRANYGYTF
.,TRBV9,TRBJ1-6,.,16,TGTGCCAGCAGCGTAGACCCTGGTGCATCAAATTCACCCCTCCACTTT,CASSVDPGASNSPLHF
TRBD2,TRBV9,TRBJ2-1,.,16,TGTGCCAGCAGCTTTTGGACTAGCGGGGGGCCCAATGAGCAGTTCTTC,CASSFWTSGGPNEQFF
.,TRBV5-1,TRBJ2-7,medium-sized,13,TGCGCCAGCAGCTTTGACAACTCCTACGAGCAGTACTTC,CASSFDNSYEQYF
.,TRBV19,TRBJ2-4,.,13,TGTGCCAGTAGTACACGGGGGAAAACCTTTCAGTACTTC,CASSTRGKTFQYF
TRBD2,TRBV5-1,TRBJ2-3,.,15,TGCGCCAGCAGCTTGGAAGGGGCGGGGGGAGATACGCAGTATTTT,CASSLEGAGGDTQYF
.,TRBV18,TRBJ2-7,.,14,TGTGCCAGCTCACCACCTATATCTTCCTACGAGCAGTACTTC,CASSPPISSYEQYF
TRBD1,TRBV5-6,TRBJ2-5,.,16,TGTGCCAGCAGCTTACTCGGACAGGGGGTTTTGGAGACCCAGTACTTC,CASSLLGQGVLETQYF
TRBD2,TRBV30,TRBJ2-1,few,15,TGTGCCTGGAGGTACTCGGGACTAGTGTTCAATGAGCAGTTCTTC,CAWRYSGLVFNEQFF
TRBD1,TRBV5-8,TRBJ1-5,.,18,TGTGCCAGCACCTCAGGAAGGCAGGGGGTATTGGGCAATCAGCCCCAGCATTTT,CASTSGRQGVLGNQPQHF
TRBD2,TRBV13,TRBJ2-2,.,15,TGTGCCAGCAGCCTAGCGGGGGCGAGGACCGGGGAGCTGTTTTTT,CASSLAGARTGELFF
.,TRBV6-2/TRBV6-3,TRBJ1-5,.,14,TGTGCCAGCAGTTATTACCCAGACACTATGCCCCAGCATTTT,CASSYYPDTMPQHF